These 25 T cell receptor beta chains came from one sample sequenced in a study of T-cell reconstitution after alpha-beta-depleted transplantation in children. The TCRbeta library was prepared with unique molecular identifiers. TCRdb analysed the PCR reads with MiXCR anew, one entry per CDR3 protein. Here the sample spans about 260,000 distinct CDR3 sequences, 7.5% to 9.5% being singletons. The sequencing here drew on PBMCs, mostly from graft donor cells, taken 180 days after TCRalphabeta/CD19-depleted stem cell transplant. The source is a male patient aged 10 to 17 who had a stem cell transplant for acute lymphoblastic leukemia, so the T cells may come from the graft donor.

There are a few counts of this clonotype. The chain carries TRBV18 and TRBJ2-7, with 7 bases matching TRBD2. J gave up 3 bases and V 4 bases, and 18 bases lay outside the gene matches. The CDR3 contains 18 residues. Germline assignment: CDR1 KGHSH and CDR2 LQKENI. This chain's CDR3 is CASSLKWMGGPLDYEQYF. The CDR3 region has the DNA TGTGCCAGCTCACTAAAATGGATGGGAGGGCCGTTGGACTACGAGCAGTACTTC.

To note about this clonotype: A read error may explain this, as a much larger clone is one base away. The rearrangement uses TRBV18 and TRBJ1-1; D may be TRBD1 (6 bases). CDR3 size: 15 residues. Germline V gene data show CDR1 as KGHSH and CDR2 as LQKENI. V shed 3 bases and J shed 2 bases, with 13 bases lying between them. As DNA, the CDR3 is TGTGCCAGCTCACCGGTCGGACAGAGCAACACTGAAGCTTTCTTT. Translating it yields CASSPVGQSNTEAFF. The full variable domain, with the rest looked up from reference TRBV18 and TRBJ1-1, is NAGVMQNPRHLVRRRGQEARLRCSPMKGHSHVYWYRQLPEEGLKFMVYLQKENIIDESGMPKERFSAEFPKEGPSILRIQQVVRGDSAAYFCASSPVGQSNTEAFFGQGTRLTVV.

This clonotype was detected ten times or more. This sequence joins TRBV4-2 and TRBJ2-7; either TRBD1 or TRBD2 may supply D (5 bases each). The CDR3 has 16 amino acids. The V and J ends lost 4 bases and 1 base respectively, with 17 bases between them. The germline gives CDR1 LGHNA, CDR2 YNFKEQ. The DNA of the CDR3 is TGTGCCAGCAGCCGCAACCGAGAGGGGACGTCCTACGAGCAGTACTTC. As protein: CASSRNREGTSYEQYF.

In its sample, this clonotype was seen a few times. This chain connects TRBV10-3 to TRBJ2-7; tentative D call: TRBD1 (6 bases). The germline V and J ends were trimmed by 1 base and 2 bases, with 12 bases remaining between them. Germline V gene sequence: CDR1 ENHRY, CDR2 SYGVKD. CDR3 length: 15 residues. The CDR3 reads CAISEWAGDPYEQYF. CDR3 nucleotides: TGTGCCATCAGTGAGTGGGCAGGGGATCCCTACGAGCAGTACTTC.

This clonotype is judged medium-sized. V and J are TRBV5-1 and TRBJ2-5, with 14 nucleotides matching TRBD2. The CDR3 spans 16 residues. The trim removed 4 bases at V and 1 base at J, leaving 3 bases unmatched. The germline V gene encodes CDR1 SGHRS and CDR2 YFSETQ. The CDR3 spells CASSGTSGGPQETQYF. As DNA, the CDR3 is TGCGCCAGCAGCGGGACTAGCGGGGGCCCCCAAGAGACCCAGTACTTC. The full variable domain, in which reference TRBV5-1 and TRBJ2-5 provide the parts outside the CDR3, is KAGVTQTPRYLIKTRGQQVTLSCSPISGHRSVSWYQQTPGQGLQFLFEYFSETQRNKGNFPGRFSGRQFSNSRSEMNVSTLELGDSALYLCASSGTSGGPQETQYFGPGTRLLVL.

In this sample, this clonotype turned up many times. The V call is TRBV9, the J call TRBJ2-1, with 11 bases matching TRBD2. The CDR3 consists of 15 residues. V was clipped by 4 bases and J by 4 bases; unmatched bases: 4. The germline CDR1 and CDR2 sequences are SGDLS and YYNGEE. Here the CDR3 reads CASSTRTSGYNEQFF. The CDR3 DNA reads as TGTGCCAGCAGCACCCGGACTAGCGGGTACAATGAGCAGTTCTTC.

This clonotype has a count of ten or more. V is TRBV6-1 and J is TRBJ1-1; TRBD1 matches at 7 bases. CDR3 size: 14 residues. With 7 bases clipped from V and 1 base from J, the junction kept 6 bases outside the gene matches. Germline V lookup: CDR1 MNHNS, CDR2 SASEGT. CDR3 DNA: TGTGCCAGCAACTTCCGGGACAGGAACACTGAAGCTTTCTTT. It specifies CASNFRDRNTEAFF.

Comment on this clonotype: A read error is possible here, since a much larger clone lies one base away. The V gene is TRBV20-1, the J gene TRBJ2-3; 8 bases are shared with TRBD2. Germline CDR1 and CDR2: DFQATT and SNEGSKA (reference sequence). The CDR3 length is 16 residues. The CDR3 sequence is CSARPLSGVYADTRYF. CDR3 DNA: TGCAGTGCTAGACCCCTTAGCGGGGTCTACGCAGATACGCGGTATTTT.

Points on this clonotype: With a much larger clone just one base away, this may be a read error. This chain connects TRBV7-9 to TRBJ2-1; 8 nucleotides agree with TRBD2. CDR1 SEHNR and CDR2 FQNEAQ come from the germline V gene (reference sequence). CDR3 length equals 14 residues. CDR3 nucleotides: TGTGCCATCAGCCGGGGGGGTTTAGGCAATGAGCAGTTCTTC. Translation gives CAISRGGLGNEQFF.

This clonotype has more than one count but fewer than ten. The chain carries TRBV28 and TRBJ2-7; D might be TRBD1 (6 bases). V lost 6 bases, J lost 3 bases, and 15 bases lay in between. The germline V gene has CDR1 MDHEN and CDR2 SYDVKM. The CDR3 runs 14 residues. The CDR3 region is CASSLQGAGYEQYF. CDR3 DNA: TGTGCCAGCAGCCTACAGGGCGCCGGCTACGAGCAGTACTTC.

This clonotype was detected ten times or more. V is TRBV18 and J is TRBJ2-7; D call uncertain. The CDR3 runs 18 residues. Germline-derived CDR1 and CDR2 are KGHSH and LQKENI. V was pared by 3 bases and J by 0 bases, with 21 bases between. Written as DNA, the CDR3 is TGTGCCAGCTCACCTCTAACCTCCCAACCCAGTACCTCCTACGAGCAGTACTTC. Amino acids: CASSPLTSQPSTSYEQYF.

In its sample, this clonotype was seen many times. This sequence joins TRBV10-3 and TRBJ2-1; 11 bases fit TRBD2. This CDR3 has 16 residues. V was pared by 6 bases and J by 0 bases, with 4 bases of the junction left unmatched. The germline V gene encodes CDR1 ENHRY and CDR2 SYGVKD. CDR3 bases: TGTGCCATCAGCGGGACTAGCGGCCCCTCCTACAATGAGCAGTTCTTC. Translating gives CAISGTSGPSYNEQFF.

This clonotype was seen many times. The chain combines TRBV28 with TRBJ2-3; D call uncertain. Trimming took off 3 bases at V and 5 bases at J, with 12 bases between the two ends. Germline V lookup: CDR1 MDHEN, CDR2 SYDVKM. The CDR3 loop spans 14 amino acids. CDR3 DNA: TGTGCCAGCAGTTTCGGGCCTACGGGAGATACGCAGTATTTT. Translation: CASSFGPTGDTQYF.

Ten or more counts support this clonotype. The chain combines TRBV7-3 with TRBJ2-3; 7 bases are a match to TRBD1. Losses at the gene ends were 3 bases for V and 10 bases for J; bases not matched to a gene: 10. Germline values: CDR1 SGHTA, CDR2 FQGTGA. This CDR3 region has 14 residues. CDR3: CASSFTGVKDPQYF. In DNA form, the CDR3 reads TGTGCCAGCAGCTTTACAGGGGTCAAGGATCCGCAGTATTTT. Supplemented by reference TRBV7-3 and TRBJ2-3, the full variable domain reads GAGVSQTPSNKVTEKGKYVELRCDPISGHTALYWYRQSLGQGPEFLIYFQGTGAADDSGLPNDRFFAVRPEGSVSTLKIQRTERGDSAVYLCASSFTGVKDPQYFGPGTRLTVL.

In its sample, this clonotype was seen a few times. This chain connects TRBV10-2 to TRBJ2-1, with D hard to call. V was cut by 2 bases and J by 3 bases, with 11 bases left in between. This CDR3 has 15 residues. The germline CDR1 and CDR2 sequences are WSHSY and SAAADI. The CDR3 region is CASSEAPPGYNEQFF. The CDR3 DNA is TGCGCCAGCAGTGAGGCACCTCCTGGCTACAATGAGCAGTTCTTC.

This clonotype was detected ten times or more. The J gene is TRBJ2-7, the V gene TRBV20-1; 10 bases agree with TRBD1. Germline lookup yields CDR1 DFQATT and CDR2 SNEGSKA (reference sequence). Trimming removed 6 bases from V and 7 bases from J; junction bases left unmatched: 9. CDR3 length equals 13 residues. Here the CDR3 reads CSALDRGGAEQYF. In DNA form, the CDR3 reads TGCAGTGCCCTGGACAGGGGGGGCGCTGAGCAGTACTTC.

Many counts were recorded for this clonotype. CDR3 bases: TGTGCCAGCAGTTTGAACCCCATGGGGACTCGTAGAAACACCATATATTTT. It specifies CASSLNPMGTRRNTIYF. The chain is built from TRBV12-3 or TRBV12-4 and TRBJ1-3; D is possibly TRBD1 (5 bases). Deletions cut 3 bases from V and 5 bases from J, with 20 bases between. This CDR3 contains 17 residues.

This clonotype has just a few counts. This chain links TRBV7-3 with TRBJ2-7; the match to TRBD1 covers 9 bases. The length of the CDR3 is 14 residues. Germline CDR1 and CDR2: SGHTA and FQGTGA. The V and J ends lost 4 bases and 3 bases, in that order; junction bases with no gene match: 4. CDR3 sequence reads: CASSYGTGNYEQYF. The CDR3 bases are TGTGCCAGCAGCTACGGGACAGGGAACTACGAGCAGTACTTC.

This clonotype was picked up many times. The rearrangement links TRBV12-3 or TRBV12-4 to TRBJ1-2; perhaps TRBD1 as D (6 bases). Trimming pared 4 bases from V and 10 bases from J, leaving 16 bases between. The CDR3 contains 13 residues. The CDR3 loop is CASSYGTTGHYTF. The CDR3 DNA sequence: TGTGCCAGCAGTTACGGGACAACCGGGCACTACACCTTC.

Ten or more counts support this clonotype. The chain combines TRBV5-6 with TRBJ1-1; TRBD1 might be the D (5 bases). V lost 3 bases to trimming and J lost 1 base, with 13 bases between them. The V gene's germline CDR1 is SGHDT and CDR2 YYEEEE. This CDR3 has 15 amino acids. The CDR3 DNA sequence: TGTGCCAGCAGCTCAAGGGGAAGGGGGAACACTGAAGCTTTCTTT. It is translated as CASSSRGRGNTEAFF.

Many counts were recorded for this clonotype. The chain links TRBV4-3 to TRBJ2-7; D remains ambiguous. The V gene's germline CDR1 is LGHNA and CDR2 YSLEER. The CDR3 totals 15 residues. V lost 0 bases, J lost 0 bases, and 9 bases lay in between. Here the CDR3 DNA reads TGCGCCAGCAGCCAAGAATATGGCTTCTCCTACGAGCAGTACTTC. Protein: CASSQEYGFSYEQYF.

This clonotype appeared many times. This chain joins TRBV5-1 and TRBJ2-1, with TRBD2 matching 7 bases. The CDR3 extends over 15 amino acids. Unmatched junction bases numbered 7, after V lost 2 bases and J lost 5 bases. Looked up from germline, CDR1 is SGHRS and CDR2 is YFSETQ. The CDR3 is CASSFPGGRHNEQFF. CDR3 DNA: TGCGCCAGCAGCTTCCCCGGCGGGAGACACAATGAGCAGTTCTTC.

The sample holds many counts of this clonotype. The chain has TRBV3-1 and TRBJ1-2; 10 bases are shared with TRBD1. Germline assignment: CDR1 LGHDT and CDR2 YNNKEL (reference sequence). V shed 3 bases and J 4 bases; nucleotides not matched to a gene: 5. CDR3 length: 15 residues. The CDR3 DNA is TGTGCCAGCAGCCAGGCCCGGACAGGGGGCTATGGCTACACCTTC. Amino acids: CASSQARTGGYGYTF.

This clonotype has at least ten counts. The V and J genes are TRBV29-1 and TRBJ1-2; a weak D match, TRBD1 (6 bases). This CDR3 has 13 residues. The V end was cut by 0 bases, the J end by 7 bases, with 12 bases between. The germline V gene encodes CDR1 SQVTM and CDR2 ANQGSEA. Here the CDR3 DNA reads TGCAGCGTTGAAGACAGGGGTGAGGGTGGCTACACCTTC. It is translated as CSVEDRGEGGYTF.

On this clonotype itself: A much larger clone lies one base from this, so it may be a read error. V and J are TRBV20-1 and TRBJ1-1; possibly TRBD1 for D (5 bases). Germline lookup yields CDR1 DFQATT and CDR2 SNEGSKA (reference sequence). The CDR3 spans 14 residues. For the CDR3, the DNA is TGCAGTGCTAGAGCCGACAGCCTGAACGCTGAAGCTTTCTTT. Residues: CSARADSLNAEAFF.